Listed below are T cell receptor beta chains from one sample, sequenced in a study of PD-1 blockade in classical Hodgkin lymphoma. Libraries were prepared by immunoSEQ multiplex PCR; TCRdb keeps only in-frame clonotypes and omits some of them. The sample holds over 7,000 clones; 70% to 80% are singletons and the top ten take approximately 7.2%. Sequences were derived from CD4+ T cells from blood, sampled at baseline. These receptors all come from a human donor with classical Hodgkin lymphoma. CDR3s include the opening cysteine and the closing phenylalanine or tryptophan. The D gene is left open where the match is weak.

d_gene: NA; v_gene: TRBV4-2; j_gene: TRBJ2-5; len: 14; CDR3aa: CASSQDRRQETQYF
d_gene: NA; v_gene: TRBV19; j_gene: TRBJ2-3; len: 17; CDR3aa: CASSTPGRRINTDTQYF
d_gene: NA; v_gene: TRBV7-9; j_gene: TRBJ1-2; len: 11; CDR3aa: CASSLERDLSF
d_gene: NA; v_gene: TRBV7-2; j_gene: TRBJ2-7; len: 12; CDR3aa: CASSAWAYEQYF
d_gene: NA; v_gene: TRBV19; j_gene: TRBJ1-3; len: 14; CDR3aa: CASSISYSGNTIYF
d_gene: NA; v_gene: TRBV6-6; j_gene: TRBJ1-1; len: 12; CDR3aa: CASSYLGTEAFF
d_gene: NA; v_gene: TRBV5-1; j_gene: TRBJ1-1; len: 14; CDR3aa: CASSRLQGNTEAFF
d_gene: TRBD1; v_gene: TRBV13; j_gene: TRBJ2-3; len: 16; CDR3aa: CASSLLTGGSSDTQYF
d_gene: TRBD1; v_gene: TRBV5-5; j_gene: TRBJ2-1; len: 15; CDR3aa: CASSIAGTGVNEQFF
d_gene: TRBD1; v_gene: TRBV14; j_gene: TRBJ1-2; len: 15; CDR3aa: CASSQQTGTVDGYTF
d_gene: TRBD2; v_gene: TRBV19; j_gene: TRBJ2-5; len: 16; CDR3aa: CASSRALAGGRETQYF
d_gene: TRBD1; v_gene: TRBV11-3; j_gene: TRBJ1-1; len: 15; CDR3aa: CASSPGQGEYLNAFF
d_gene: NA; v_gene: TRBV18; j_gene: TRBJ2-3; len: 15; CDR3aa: CASSTMRGALDTQYF
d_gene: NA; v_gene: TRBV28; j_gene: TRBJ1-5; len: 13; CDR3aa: CASSFPSNQPQHF
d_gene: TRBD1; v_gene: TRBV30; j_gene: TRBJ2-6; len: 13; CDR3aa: CANDRAGANVLTF
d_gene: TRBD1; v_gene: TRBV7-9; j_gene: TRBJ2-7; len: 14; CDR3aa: CASSFGQGAFEQYF
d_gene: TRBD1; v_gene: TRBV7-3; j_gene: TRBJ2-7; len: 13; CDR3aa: CASSLGQLYEQYF
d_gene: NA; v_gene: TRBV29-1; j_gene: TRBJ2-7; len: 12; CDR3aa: CSVRRQGYEQYF
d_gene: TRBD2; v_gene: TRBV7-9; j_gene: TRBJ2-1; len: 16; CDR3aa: CASSLGISGGADEQFF
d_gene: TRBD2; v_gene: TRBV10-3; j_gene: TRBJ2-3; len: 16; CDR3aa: CAISEKRGARTDTQYF
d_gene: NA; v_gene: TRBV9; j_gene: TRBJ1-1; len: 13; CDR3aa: CASSTLRNTEAFF
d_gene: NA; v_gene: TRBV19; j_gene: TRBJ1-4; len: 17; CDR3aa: CASSMAFLRGLGEKLFF
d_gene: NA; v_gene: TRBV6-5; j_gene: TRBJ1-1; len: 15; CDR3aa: CASSYSQGIGTEAFF
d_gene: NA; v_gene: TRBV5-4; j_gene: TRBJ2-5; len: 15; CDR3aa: CASRKDRGTQETQYF
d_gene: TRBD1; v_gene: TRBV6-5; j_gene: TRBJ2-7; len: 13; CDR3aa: CASRRQGGHEQYF
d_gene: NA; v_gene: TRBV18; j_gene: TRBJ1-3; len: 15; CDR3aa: CASSPRDTSGNTIYF
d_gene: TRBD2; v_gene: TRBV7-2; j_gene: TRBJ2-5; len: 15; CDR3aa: CASSLGTSGSGTQYF
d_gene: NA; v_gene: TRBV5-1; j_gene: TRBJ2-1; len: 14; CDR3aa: CASSLDRVIDEQFF
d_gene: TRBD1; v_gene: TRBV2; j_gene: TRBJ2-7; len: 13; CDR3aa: CASKDRGTYEQYF
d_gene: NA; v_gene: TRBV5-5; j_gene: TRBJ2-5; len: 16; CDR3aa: CASSLNFGQPQETQYF
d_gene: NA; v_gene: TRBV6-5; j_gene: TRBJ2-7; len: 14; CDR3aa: CASSDRDHSYEQYF
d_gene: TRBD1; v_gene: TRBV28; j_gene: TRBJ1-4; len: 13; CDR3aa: CASNRQGNEKLFF
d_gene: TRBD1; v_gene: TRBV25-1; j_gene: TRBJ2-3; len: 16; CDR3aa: CASSSGQGYGTDTQYF
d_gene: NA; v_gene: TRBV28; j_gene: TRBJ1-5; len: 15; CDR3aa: CASSLYGRADQPQHF
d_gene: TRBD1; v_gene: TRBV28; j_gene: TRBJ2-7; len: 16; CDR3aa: CASSLILDRVSYEQYF
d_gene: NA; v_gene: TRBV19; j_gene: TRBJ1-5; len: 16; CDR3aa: CASSLAGIPSNQPQHF
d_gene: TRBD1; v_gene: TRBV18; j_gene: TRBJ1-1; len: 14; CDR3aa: CASSVQGYNTEAFF
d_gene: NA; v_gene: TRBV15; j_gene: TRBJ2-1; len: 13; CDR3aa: CATSRDWAGEQFF
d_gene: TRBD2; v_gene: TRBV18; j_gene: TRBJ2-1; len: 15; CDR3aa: CASSLLAGALIEQFF
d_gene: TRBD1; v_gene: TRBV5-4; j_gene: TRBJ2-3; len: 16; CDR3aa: CASSGSRQGSTDTQYF
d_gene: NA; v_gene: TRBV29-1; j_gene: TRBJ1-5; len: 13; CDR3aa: CSVAENDNQPQHF
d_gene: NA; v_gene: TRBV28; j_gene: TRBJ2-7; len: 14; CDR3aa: CASSLVGASYEQYF
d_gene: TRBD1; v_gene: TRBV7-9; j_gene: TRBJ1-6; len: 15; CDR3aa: CASSLVGTGSSPLHF
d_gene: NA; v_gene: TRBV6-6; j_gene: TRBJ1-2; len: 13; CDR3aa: CATSAGVDYGYTF